This entry concerns a single TCR beta chain. It has no known antigen specificity. Base quality data are lacking; no much larger clone is found one base away. The data originate from a study of T-cell memory formation after mild COVID-19 (dated by TCRdb to the early 2020s). With respect to the entire study: TCR sequence clusters from the two donors were found to be largely donor specific. Longitudinal TCRalpha and TCRbeta repertoire sequencing tracked T-cell clones expanding and contracting after mild COVID-19 in two donors. Two young, previously healthy adult volunteers made up the cohort, one male and one female.

The run used an Illumina NovaSeq 6000. TCRalpha and TCRbeta cDNA libraries were built by 5'RACE with constant-segment primers, adding sample barcodes and unique molecular identifiers. RNA was extracted from every sample with Trizol reagent. Amplification of the libraries took two PCR steps, and the second step added a second sample barcode plus Illumina TruSeq adapters. Sequencing of the libraries was done on an Illumina NovaSeq, producing 2 x 150 bp paired-end reads. The published analysis was carried out like this. Demultiplexing of reads and collapsing into UMI-guided consensus sequences were performed with migec v1.2.7. With mixcr v2.1.11, UMI consensuses were aligned to TRA and TRB V and J templates and assembled into clonotypes. Clonotypes were classified as expanded or contracted when called significant by both edgeR and NoisET, with noise models trained on biological replicates. For edgeR calls, the cutoffs were a false discovery rate-adjusted p below 0.01 and a log2 fold-change threshold of 1. As an exploratory analysis of dynamics, max-normalized trajectories of the 1000 most abundant clonotypes were examined by PCA with hierarchical clustering. Separately sequenced CD4+ and CD8+ repertoires were used to assign the CD4 or CD8 phenotype of responding clones. Through fastp at Q25 and MiXCR, TCRdb rebuilt clones from the public reads, retaining in-frame beta chains. Rows are combined by CDR3 protein, so each entry shows the most common genes and DNA. TCRdb's processing, not the authors', yielded these V and J calls. Within this sample are 400,000 to 500,000 distinct CDR3 sequences, with roughly 18% of them counted one time only. The ten largest clones represent about 22% of the sample.

Ficoll-Paque density gradient centrifugation was used to isolate PBMCs. The full study reports these points: Contracting CD4+ clones appeared mostly in the CM and EM memory subsets, whereas CD8+ clones were enriched in EMRA. Clones that contracted from day 15 to 85 showed balanced CD4/CD8 phenotypes, whereas a second wave of clones that expanded from day 15 to 37 leaned towards CD4+. Only two mild cases were covered by the study, and larger cohorts that include severe cases with pre-infection samples were considered necessary. Some responding clones were detected in pre-infection memory, suggesting pre-existing cross-reactive memory T cells joined the SARS-CoV-2 response. Whether the second-wave clones peaking on day 37 were SARS-CoV-2 specific was not confirmed.

The germline V and J ends show losses of 4 bases and 4 bases respectively, and no gene match explains 13 bases of the junction. From a lookup of the germline V gene (reference sequence), CDR1 and CDR2 are SGHKS and YYEKEE. The CDR3 runs 16 residues from the cysteine to the phenylalanine. Kept here is only the CDR3 DNA, which spans 48 bases and is read in frame from base 1. The receptor chain draws on TRBV5-5 and TRBJ1-1, and 7 junctional nucleotides match TRBD1. This clonotype originated in a man between 18 and 35 years old who had mild COVID-19 (a few samples of this study predate the infection). The sample titles of this study are shuffled in the database, so cell type and time point are left out; the donor was told from shared clones. Material: PBMCs or a T cell subset sorted from them (not recorded which). The DNA reads TGTGCCAGCAGCCCCTACAGGGGAAGGGGGGTCACTGAAGCTTTCTTT. It translates as CASSPYRGRGVTEAFF.